The 30 T cell receptor beta chains below come from one sample, sequenced in a study of blood T cell repertoires in COVID-19 (dated by TCRdb to 2019 to 2021). Libraries were constructed by the immunoSEQ multiplex PCR assay. TCRdb took over this immuneACCESS table, retaining in-frame rearrangements with V and J assigned. Such tables are incomplete; in checked studies, under half of the missing clones stem from an unresolved V gene, and the remainder is unexplained. The sample table shows approximately 200,000 clones, and 80% to 90% are seen once. Of the sample, 3% to 4% falls within the top ten clones. Sample: PBMCs or T cells enriched from blood (not recorded which). The receptors come from a woman aged 25 to 39 who had been exposed to COVID-19.

The V gene is TRBV12-3 or TRBV12-4, the J gene TRBJ1-1, with TRBD1 as a possible D gene (6 bases). This CDR3 region has 12 residues. V dropped 5 bases and J dropped 7 bases, with 11 bases sitting between them. Here the CDR3 reads CASSRGSGEAFF. Here the CDR3 DNA reads TGTGCCAGCAGTAGGGGGTCGGGTGAAGCTTTCTTT.

The rearrangement links TRBV15 to TRBJ2-5; 9 bases line up with TRBD2. The V segment lost 1 base and the J segment 5 bases; nucleotides outside the gene matches: 5. The CDR3 runs 15 residues. CDR1 and CDR2 (germline): LNHNV, YYDKDF (reference sequence). For the CDR3, the DNA is TGTGCCACCAGCAGAGGAGCGGGAGGCGGGGAGACCCAGTACTTC. The encoded protein is CATSRGAGGGETQYF.

The rearrangement uses TRBV20-1 and TRBJ1-1, with 8 positions matching TRBD1. The germline V gene has CDR1 DFQATT and CDR2 SNEGSKA (reference sequence). Germline trimming cut 3 bases from V and 0 bases from J; bases unmatched to any gene: 3. The CDR3 contains 14 residues. The CDR3 DNA reads TGCAGTGCTAGTCCGACAGGGGTGAACACTGAAGCTTTCTTT. This gives the protein CSASPTGVNTEAFF.

This chain connects TRBV2 to TRBJ2-7; D is ambiguous. CDR1 is SNHLY and CDR2 is FYNNEI in the germline V gene. The germline V and J ends were trimmed by 4 bases and 3 bases, with 10 bases remaining between them. The CDR3 is made up of 13 amino acids. The CDR3, as DNA: TGTGCCAGCAGTGCCCAGGCTGGCTACGAGCAGTACTTC. Translation: CASSAQAGYEQYF.

This rearrangement joins TRBV10-3 to TRBJ2-5; the match to TRBD1 covers 9 bases. The CDR3 extends over 15 amino acids. The germline V gene encodes CDR1 ENHRY and CDR2 SYGVKD. The V and J ends lost 6 bases and 0 bases, in that order; junction bases with no gene match: 5. The CDR3 region is CAIRTGTGNQETQYF. CDR3 nucleotides: TGTGCCATCAGGACCGGGACAGGGAACCAAGAGACCCAGTACTTC.

This chain connects TRBV6-5 to TRBJ2-1; 7 bases map to TRBD2. Germline loops: CDR1 MNHEY, CDR2 SVGAGI. This CDR3 comprises 15 residues. Losses at the gene ends were 0 bases for V and 5 bases for J; bases not matched to a gene: 4. This chain's CDR3 is CASSYSAGVNNEQFF. Written as DNA, the CDR3 is TGTGCCAGCAGTTACTCGGCGGGAGTAAACAATGAGCAGTTCTTC.

The rearrangement uses TRBV19 and TRBJ2-7, with TRBD2 as a possible D gene (5 bases). This CDR3 spans 14 amino acids. V was cut by 3 bases and J by 3 bases, with 12 bases left in between. CDR1 is LNHDA, CDR2 SQIVND, per germline (reference sequence). CDR3: CASSIVAGLYEQYF. The DNA for the CDR3 is TGTGCCAGTAGTATCGTCGCGGGCCTCTACGAGCAGTACTTC.

This chain connects TRBV5-1 to TRBJ2-2; D possibly corresponds to TRBD1 (6 bases). CDR1 and CDR2 (germline): SGHRS, YFSETQ. Trimming removed 5 bases at V and 6 bases at J, with 8 bases between. CDR3 length equals 12 residues. CDR3 in amino acids: CASRQGPGELFF. The CDR3 coding sequence is TGCGCCAGCAGGCAGGGGCCCGGGGAGCTGTTTTTT.

This clone was counted a single time. V is TRBV5-8 and J is TRBJ2-3; TRBD2 matches 8 bases. The CDR3 runs to 15 residues. Germline assignment: CDR1 SGHTS and CDR2 YDEGEE. V lost 1 base and J lost 4; bases outside the gene matches: 5. The DNA for the CDR3 is TGTGCCAGCAGCTTGCTCGCGGGAGGAGCAGATACGCAGTATTTT. Its translation is CASSLLAGGADTQYF.

V gene TRBV10-2 combines with J gene TRBJ2-3, with TRBD2 matching 12 bases. This CDR3 has 16 residues. J lost 2 bases, V lost 7 bases, and 7 bases had no gene match. CDR1 is WSHSY and CDR2 is SAAADI in the germline V gene. CDR3: CASTELAGGYTDTQYF. The CDR3 DNA is TGCGCCAGCACCGAGCTAGCGGGAGGGTACACAGATACGCAGTATTTT.

V and J are TRBV27 and TRBJ1-5; 8 bases agree with TRBD1. This CDR3 is 13 amino acids long. J lost 2 bases, V lost 6 bases, and 0 bases had no gene match. The germline CDR1 and CDR2 sequences are MNHEY and SMNVEV (reference sequence). CDR3 residues: CASRTGGNQPQHF. The CDR3 region has the DNA TGTGCCAGCAGGACAGGGGGCAATCAGCCCCAGCATTTT.

This chain connects TRBV6-2 or TRBV6-3 to TRBJ2-7; 10 positions match TRBD2. Per germline, CDR1 MNHEY and CDR2 SVGEGT. V was pared by 1 base and J by 3 bases, with 6 bases of the junction left unmatched. This CDR3 is built from 16 residues. The CDR3 DNA is TGTGCCAGCAGTTACTTTGGACTAGCGGACGACTACGAGCAGTACTTC. This codes for CASSYFGLADDYEQYF.

J is TRBJ2-7 and V is TRBV11-2; 8 positions match TRBD1. CDR3 size: 14 residues. Germline CDR1 is SGHAT and CDR2 is FQNNGV. Unmatched junction bases numbered 10, after V lost 6 bases and J lost 6 bases. The CDR3 sequence: CASSPDRGLGEQYF. For the CDR3, the DNA is TGTGCCAGCAGTCCTGACAGGGGTCTGGGCGAGCAGTACTTC.

This clone was seen a handful of times. The chain carries TRBV11-2 and TRBJ2-7; a weak D match, TRBD2 (6 bases). The CDR3 is made up of 13 amino acids. Trimming took off 7 bases at V and 6 bases at J, with 16 bases between the two ends. CDR1 is SGHAT and CDR2 is FQNNGV in the germline V gene. CDR3 sequence: CASNRQNGGEQYF. The CDR3 DNA reads TGTGCCAGCAACCGTCAAAACGGGGGCGAGCAGTACTTC. Combining the CDR3 with reference TRBV11-2 and TRBJ2-7 gives the whole variable domain EAGVAQSPRYKIIEKRQSVAFWCNPISGHATLYWYQQILGQGPKLLIQFQNNGVVDDSQLPKDRFSAERLKGVDSTLKIQPAKLEDSAVYLCASNRQNGGEQYFGPGTRLTVT.

The V call is TRBV5-4, the J call TRBJ2-7; 9 positions agree with TRBD1. V shed 2 bases, J shed 5 bases, and the junction held 11 bases outside the gene matches. Germline values: CDR1 SGHNT, CDR2 YYREEE (reference sequence). The CDR3 totals 16 residues. CDR3 sequence reads: CASSLNPGQGSDEQYF. The CDR3 DNA reads as TGTGCCAGCAGCTTAAACCCGGGACAGGGATCAGACGAGCAGTACTTC.

The chain recombines TRBV28 with TRBJ2-3; 9 bases line up with TRBD2. The CDR3 runs to 15 residues. The trim removed 7 bases at V and 2 bases at J, leaving 7 bases unmatched. CDR1 is MDHEN and CDR2 is SYDVKM in the germline V gene. Here the CDR3 reads CASIRRGGITDTQYF. The CDR3 nucleotides read TGTGCCAGCATCCGGCGGGGGGGGATCACAGATACGCAGTATTTT.

V and J are TRBV9 and TRBJ1-3; D gene ambiguous. Germline loops: CDR1 SGDLS, CDR2 YYNGEE. V was pared by 0 bases and J by 0 bases, with 16 bases between. This CDR3 spans 18 amino acids. DNA for the CDR3: TGTGCCAGCAGCGTAGCTCGAGCGGATCCAATCTCTGGAAACACCATATATTTT. As protein: CASSVARADPISGNTIYF.

This clone was recorded at least ten times. The J gene is TRBJ1-1, the V gene TRBV21-1; the DNA was not compared with TRBD1, the D call given in the table. TRBV21-1 counts as a pseudogene. The CDR3 contains 16 residues. This chain's CDR3 is CASSLRAGGVNTEAFF. In nucleotides, the CDR3 is TGTGCCAGCAGCCTTCGCGCAGGGGGCGTGAACACTGAAGCTTTCTTT.

V usage is TRBV5-1 and J usage is TRBJ1-6, with 8 bases lining up with TRBD1. The CDR3 consists of 15 residues. V shed 4 bases, J shed 8 bases, and the junction held 8 bases outside the gene matches. CDR1 and CDR2 (germline): SGHRS, YFSETQ. The CDR3 DNA follows: TGCGCCAGCAGCGAGGTGACAGGGGCGGATTCACCCCTCCACTTT. Amino acids: CASSEVTGADSPLHF.

The chain employs TRBV5-1 and TRBJ2-7; TRBD2 matches 8 bases. Germline CDR1 reads SGHRS; CDR2 reads YFSETQ. V gave up 2 bases and J gave up 6 bases; unmatched junction bases: 7. The CDR3 covers 14 residues. CDR3 in amino acids: CASSFRTSPSEQYF. The CDR3 DNA follows: TGCGCCAGCAGCTTCAGGACTAGCCCCAGCGAGCAGTACTTC.

The rearrangement joins TRBV11-1 to TRBJ2-7, with 12 bases lining up with TRBD2. Germline V gene sequence: CDR1 SGHAT, CDR2 FQDESV (reference sequence). The CDR3 has 15 residues. J lost 0 bases, V lost 4 bases, and 1 base had no gene match. The CDR3 sequence: CASSSTSGSSYEQYF. CDR3 nucleotide sequence: TGTGCCAGCAGCTCGACTAGCGGGAGCTCCTACGAGCAGTACTTC.

This rearrangement joins TRBV4-1 to TRBJ2-1; D is ambiguous. The CDR3 is made up of 19 amino acids. The V end lost 8 bases, the J end lost 1 base, and 27 bases lay between the germline ends. CDR1 is MGHRA, CDR2 YSYEKL, per germline. The CDR3 reads CASRRETTSVTISYNEQFF. The CDR3 DNA is TGCGCCAGCCGGAGAGAAACGACGTCAGTAACCATTTCCTACAATGAGCAGTTCTTC.

This clone occurred once. The CDR3 DNA is TGTGCCAGCAGTGTGGCCGGGACAGGTATCCTTCAGGGGGGAGCTTTCTTT. Amino acid sequence: CASSVAGTGILQGGAFF. The J gene is TRBJ1-1, the V gene TRBV25-1, with 8 positions matching TRBD1. In germline, CDR1 is MGHDK, CDR2 SYGVNS. The CDR3 contains 17 residues. Trimming took 4 bases from V and 10 from J; bases not matched to a gene: 20.

V is TRBV5-1 and J is TRBJ2-1; 8 nucleotides match TRBD1. Germline V gives CDR1 SGHRS, CDR2 YFSETQ. There are 18 residues in the CDR3. Germline trimming cut 4 bases from V and 6 bases from J; bases unmatched to any gene: 18. The CDR3 loop is CASSPGQGATGYFNEQFF. The CDR3 bases are TGCGCCAGCAGCCCGGGGCAGGGGGCCACCGGTTATTTCAATGAGCAGTTCTTC.

This clone was found a few times. The chain carries TRBV3-1 (or the pseudogene TRBV3-2) and TRBJ2-2, with no clear D. Trimming shortened V by 8 bases and J by 6 bases, and 16 bases separated the two germline ends. The CDR3 totals 14 residues. CDR1 and CDR2 (germline): LGHDT, YNNKEL (reference sequence). CDR3 region: CASRTTPWAGELFF. The CDR3 region has the DNA TGTGCCAGCCGTACTACCCCTTGGGCCGGGGAGCTGTTTTTT.

The rearrangement joins TRBV5-1 to TRBJ2-5, with D possibly TRBD2 on 7 matching bases. V lost 4 bases and J lost 2, with 27 bases in between. This CDR3 comprises 19 residues. CDR1 and CDR2 (germline): SGHRS, YFSETQ. The CDR3 DNA sequence: TGCGCCAGCAGCCCCTTAATACTCGCTAGGGGGAGGGGTCAAGAGACCCAGTACTTC. This encodes CASSPLILARGRGQETQYF.

This clone was seen just once. V is TRBV4-1 and J is TRBJ1-2; D is perhaps TRBD1 (6 bases). V dropped 4 bases and J dropped 1 base, with 10 bases sitting between them. Per the germline V gene, CDR1 is MGHRA and CDR2 is YSYEKL. The CDR3 sequence is 14 residues long. The CDR3 loop is CASSPGQLNYGYTF. The CDR3 nucleotides are TGCGCCAGCAGCCCCGGACAGCTTAACTATGGCTACACCTTC.

The genes are TRBV30 and TRBJ1-4; possibly TRBD1 for D (6 bases). V lost 4 bases and J lost 4, with 19 bases in between. This CDR3 is 16 amino acids long. The germline gives CDR1 GTSNPN, CDR2 SVGIG (reference sequence). The CDR3: CAWTRGAIALNEKLFF. CDR3 bases: TGTGCCTGGACCCGGGGGGCTATTGCCCTTAATGAAAAACTGTTTTTT.

This chain connects TRBV9 to TRBJ2-5, with D tentatively TRBD2 (5 bases). This CDR3 region has 16 residues. V was cut by 0 bases and J by 0 bases, with 12 bases left in between. Germline V CDR1 and CDR2: SGDLS, YYNGEE. CDR3 region: CASSVDIGGYQETQYF. The CDR3 DNA reads TGTGCCAGCAGCGTAGACATCGGCGGGTACCAAGAGACCCAGTACTTC.

The CDR3 reads CAWSFLTSTYEQYF. In nucleotides, the CDR3 is TGTGCCTGGAGTTTCCTGACTAGCACCTACGAGCAGTACTTC. This chain uses TRBV30 with TRBJ2-7; 7 bases line up with TRBD2. CDR1 and CDR2 (germline): GTSNPN, SVGIG (reference sequence). With V trimmed by 2 bases and J by 2 bases, 6 bases remained unmatched. This CDR3 contains 14 residues.